One and the same sample provided the 23 T cell receptor beta chains below, sequenced in a study of OX40 agonist ivuxolimab in advanced cancers. Receptor libraries were prepared by the immunoSEQ multiplex PCR assay. TCRdb holds this immuneACCESS table with in-frame rearrangements only. Some clones are missing; in checked studies, unresolved V genes explain under half, and the rest has no known cause. The sample profile shows approximately 82,000 clones; roughly 90% of them were found once. The top ten clones comprise 10% of the sample. The starting material was CD4+ or CD8+ T cells sorted from blood, obtained in a trial of the OX40 agonist ivuxolimab. All receptors derive from an adult with an advanced solid tumor such as melanoma, head and neck, liver or kidney cancer.

V usage is TRBV19 and J usage is TRBJ1-6; D is undetermined. Trimming shortened V by 7 bases and J by 0 bases, and 10 bases separated the two germline ends. Germline assignment: CDR1 LNHDA and CDR2 SQIVND (reference sequence). This CDR3 region has 15 residues. CDR3 DNA: TGTGCCAGTAACGAACTCAGCTCCTATAATTCACCCCTCCACTTT. Translation: CASNELSSYNSPLHF.

The chain combines TRBV29-1 with TRBJ2-5; D is perhaps TRBD2 (6 bases). Germline V gene lookup returns CDR1 SQVTM and CDR2 ANQGSEA. V gave up 2 bases and J gave up 5 bases, with 12 bases separating them. The CDR3 is 13 amino acids. CDR3 protein: CSVEKAGIETQYF. In DNA, the CDR3 is TGCAGCGTTGAAAAGGCGGGGATTGAGACCCAGTACTTC.

The rearrangement links TRBV19 to TRBJ1-1; D may be TRBD1 (6 bases). Trimming stripped 3 bases from V and 1 base from J, with 12 bases between. This CDR3 has 15 residues. Germline V gives CDR1 LNHDA, CDR2 SQIVND (reference sequence). The DNA for the CDR3 is TGTGCCAGTAGTATCTTGAGACAGGCGAACACTGAAGCTTTCTTT. Translating gives CASSILRQANTEAFF.

V usage is TRBV6-5 and J usage is TRBJ2-1; 9 nucleotides line up with TRBD1. Germline loops: CDR1 MNHEY, CDR2 SVGAGI. V lost 0 bases, J lost 7 bases, and 4 bases stayed unmatched. The CDR3 consists of 15 residues. CDR3 in DNA: TGTGCCAGCAGTTACTCGTGGACAGGGGAAAATGAGCAGTTCTTC. Protein product: CASSYSWTGENEQFF.

This rearrangement joins TRBV27 to TRBJ2-2, with 8 positions matching TRBD2. The V segment lost 4 bases and the J segment 4 bases; nucleotides outside the gene matches: 11. The CDR3 has 17 amino acids. Looked up from germline, CDR1 is MNHEY and CDR2 is SMNVEV (reference sequence). Written as DNA, the CDR3 is TGTGCCAGCAGTTCGCCGGGTCGGGAGGGCAGCACCGGGGAGCTGTTTTTT. Amino acids: CASSSPGREGSTGELFF.

This clone is large (0.1 to 1%) by share. The chain uses TRBV2 and TRBJ1-5; D gene unclear. V was cut by 4 bases and J by 9 bases, with 13 bases left in between. CDR1 SNHLY and CDR2 FYNNEI come from the germline V gene. The CDR3 covers 13 residues. The CDR3 here is CASSAWQVGPQHF. CDR3 bases: TGTGCCAGCAGTGCGTGGCAGGTGGGGCCCCAGCATTTT.

The V call is TRBV29-1, the J call TRBJ1-2, with D tentatively TRBD1 (5 bases). The CDR3 has 13 residues. CDR1 and CDR2 from the germline V gene are SQVTM and ANQGSEA. Deletions cut 6 bases from V and 4 bases from J, with 15 bases between. In DNA form, the CDR3 reads TGCAGCGTACAAAGGGGTGATTCCTATGGCTACACCTTC. Translating it yields CSVQRGDSYGYTF. The full variable domain, rest sourced from reference TRBV29-1 and TRBJ1-2, is SAVISQKPSRDICQRGTSLTIQCQVDSQVTMMFWYRQQPGQSLTLIATANQGSEATYESGFVIDKFPISRPNLTFSTLTVSNMSPEDSSIYLCSVQRGDSYGYTFGSGTRLTVV.

This sequence joins TRBV15 and TRBJ1-3; maybe TRBD1 (5 bases). The CDR3 extends over 16 amino acids. CDR1 LNHNV and CDR2 YYDKDF come from the germline V gene (reference sequence). Trimming left V 2 bases short and J 3 bases short, with 14 bases between. The CDR3 is CATSRPPWTSGNTIYF. CDR3 sequence (DNA): TGTGCCACCAGCAGACCACCGTGGACAAGTGGAAACACCATATATTTT. The full variable domain, rest sourced from reference TRBV15 and TRBJ1-3, is DAMVIQNPRYQVTQFGKPVTLSCSQTLNHNVMYWYQQKSSQAPKLLFHYYDKDFNNEADTPDNFQSRRPNTSFCFLDIRSPGLGDTAMYLCATSRPPWTSGNTIYFGEGSWLTVV.

This clone was counted a few times. CDR3 in amino acids: CASSLVAGNQPQHF. In DNA form, the CDR3 reads TGTGCCAGCAGCTTAGTTGCAGGGAATCAGCCCCAGCATTTT. The chain uses TRBV7-8 and TRBJ1-5; perhaps TRBD1 as D (5 bases). The CDR3 is made up of 14 amino acids. The germline V gene encodes CDR1 SGHVS and CDR2 FQNEAQ. Trimming left V 1 base short and J 4 bases short, with 8 bases between.

The V call is TRBV27, the J call TRBJ2-3; no firm D call. V was shortened by 2 bases and J by 5 bases, with 11 bases between the two germline ends. The length of the CDR3 is 14 residues. CDR1 and CDR2 (germline): MNHEY, SMNVEV (reference sequence). DNA of the CDR3: TGTGCCAGCAGTTTACGTCAGATAGTAGATACGCAGTATTTT. Its translation: CASSLRQIVDTQYF.

The rearrangement links TRBV7-9 to TRBJ1-1, with 9 bases identical to TRBD1. With V trimmed by 1 base and J by 6 bases, 6 bases remained unmatched. This CDR3 contains 15 residues. CDR1 SEHNR and CDR2 FQNEAQ come from the germline V gene (reference sequence). Here the CDR3 reads CASSLDYGTGSEAFF. The CDR3 DNA follows: TGTGCCAGCAGCTTAGATTACGGGACAGGGTCTGAAGCTTTCTTT.

This clone has only a few counts. An end of the junction does not agree with germline; a read error may underlie this. The chain is built from TRBV28 and TRBJ2-5; D uncertain. In germline, CDR1 is MDHEN, CDR2 SYDVKM. The CDR3 runs 12 residues. In DNA, the CDR3 is TGTGCCACCAGTGGTTTGGTGGAGACCCAGTACTTC. Translated: CATSGLVETQYF.

The chain couples TRBV19 to TRBJ1-4; 8 nucleotides match TRBD1. This CDR3 spans 13 amino acids. Germline V CDR1 and CDR2: LNHDA, SQIVND (reference sequence). V was clipped by 9 bases and J by 4 bases; unmatched bases: 4. CDR3 sequence reads: CASRGQFNEKLFF. In nucleotides, the CDR3 is TGTGCCAGCAGGGGGCAGTTTAATGAAAAACTGTTTTTT. The full variable domain, its missing parts supplied by reference TRBV19 and TRBJ1-4, is DGGITQSPKYLFRKEGQNVTLSCEQNLNHDAMYWYRQDPGQGLRLIYYSQIVNDFQKGDIAEGYSVSREKKESFPLTVTSAQKNPTAFYLCASRGQFNEKLFFGSGTQLSVL.

The chain combines TRBV19 with TRBJ1-2; TRBD1 aligns across 8 bases. CDR1 and CDR2 (germline): LNHDA, SQIVND (reference sequence). CDR3 length: 14 residues. V lost 8 bases and J lost 5; bases outside the gene matches: 10. The CDR3 DNA follows: TGTGCCAGTCGGGATCGGACAGGGAGATATGGCTACACCTTC. The encoded protein is CASRDRTGRYGYTF.

The CDR3 reads CASGLVRGRGQPYEQYF. The CDR3 DNA reads as TGTGCTAGTGGTTTGGTACGAGGACGGGGACAGCCCTACGAGCAGTACTTC. The genes are TRBV12-5 and TRBJ2-7; 7 nucleotides match TRBD1. The V and J ends lost 0 bases and 2 bases, in that order; junction bases with no gene match: 10. This CDR3 has 17 amino acids. Per germline, CDR1 LGHNT and CDR2 FRNRAP.

CDR3 region: CASSPPWGLANYGYTF. CDR3 in DNA: TGTGCCAGCAGCCCTCCCTGGGGATTAGCTAACTATGGCTACACCTTC. The chain employs TRBV7-9 and TRBJ1-2; D is unresolved. V was pared by 5 bases and J by 0 bases, with 16 bases between. CDR1 is SEHNR and CDR2 is FQNEAQ in the germline V gene (reference sequence). CDR3 length equals 16 residues.

This clone has a handful of counts. V and J are TRBV9 and TRBJ2-5; D is undetermined. Per germline, CDR1 SGDLS and CDR2 YYNGEE. With 1 base removed from V and 5 bases from J, the gap between germline ends came to 9 bases. The CDR3 is 13 residues long. CDR3: CASSVRVWETQYF. The CDR3 DNA reads as TGTGCCAGCAGCGTAAGAGTTTGGGAGACCCAGTACTTC.

This clone was seen a single time. The genes are TRBV18 and TRBJ1-3; 9 bases match TRBD1. This CDR3 contains 16 residues. CDR1 is KGHSH, CDR2 LQKENI, per germline. V lost 5 bases, J lost 0 bases, and 5 bases stayed unmatched. The chain's CDR3 is CASSSGTGPSGNTIYF. The CDR3 DNA sequence: TGTGCCAGCTCATCCGGGACAGGGCCCTCTGGAAACACCATATATTTT.

The V call is TRBV11-2, the J call TRBJ2-2, with D tentatively TRBD1 (7 bases). CDR1 SGHAT and CDR2 FQNNGV come from the germline V gene. This CDR3 is 16 amino acids long. The germline V and J ends were trimmed by 4 bases and 1 base, with 13 bases remaining between them. The CDR3 DNA sequence: TGTGCCAGCAGCTCCCAGGGGGGTGGGAACACCGGGGAGCTGTTTTTT. It translates to CASSSQGGGNTGELFF.

The rearrangement links TRBV5-1 to TRBJ1-2, with D unclear. Trimming took 1 base from V and 6 from J, leaving 16 bases between them. Germline CDR1 and CDR2: SGHRS and YFSETQ. This CDR3 is built from 15 residues. CDR3 protein: CASSLLRSTIDGYTF. In nucleotides, the CDR3 is TGCGCCAGCAGCTTGTTAAGATCTACTATTGATGGCTACACCTTC.

The chain employs TRBV28 and TRBJ2-7, with D possibly matching TRBD1 (6 bases). CDR3 length: 11 residues. Germline CDR1 is MDHEN and CDR2 is SYDVKM. Trimming shortened V by 7 bases and J by 4 bases, and 8 bases separated the two germline ends. The CDR3, as DNA: TGTGCCAGCATAGGGGGATACGAGCAGTACTTC. It codes for CASIGGYEQYF.

This chain connects TRBV5-1 to TRBJ2-1; D is unclear. Trimming removed 4 bases at V and 2 bases at J, with 7 bases between. Per germline, CDR1 SGHRS and CDR2 YFSETQ. This CDR3 has 13 amino acids. The CDR3 is CASSAETYNEQFF. CDR3 DNA: TGCGCCAGCAGCGCCGAAACCTACAATGAGCAGTTCTTC.

The CDR3 protein is CASSPPQGAFTGELFF. CDR3 nucleotides: TGTGCCAGCTCACCACCACAGGGGGCTTTCACCGGGGAGCTGTTTTTT. The chain is built from TRBV18 and TRBJ2-2; TRBD1 agrees at 9 bases. The CDR3 loop spans 16 amino acids. The V and J ends lost 0 bases and 4 bases, in that order; junction bases with no gene match: 3. Looked up from germline, CDR1 is KGHSH and CDR2 is LQKENI.